Listed below are T cell receptor beta chains from one sample, sequenced in a study of cytotoxic CD8 clonotypes in ibrutinib-treated CLL. Generated by immunoSEQ multiplex PCR, the TCRdb table keeps only in-frame clones and is missing some. The sample holds about 160,000 clones, 70% to 85% seen once. Here the sequenced sample was PBMCs, taken after 12 months of ibrutinib treatment. Source of these receptors: a human donor with chronic lymphocytic leukemia. Each CDR3 is given with its conserved first and last residue. Clone size is shown for a subset of rows, as once, few, many or a class of expanded clone.

clone_size: .; v_call: TRBV28; cdr3_aa: CASSPSGSRTDTQYF
clone_size: .; v_call: TRBV18; cdr3_aa: CASSPPAPRAKNIQYF
clone_size: .; v_call: TRBV6-4; cdr3_aa: CASSDPRLAEYNEQFF
clone_size: .; v_call: TRBV27; cdr3_aa: CASSLLVGVGRGRQFF
clone_size: .; v_call: TRBV19; cdr3_aa: CASSRDTHYGYTF
clone_size: .; v_call: TRBV19; cdr3_aa: CASRSRGTGGSYEQYF
clone_size: .; v_call: TRBV9; cdr3_aa: CASSVKARGDNEQFF
clone_size: .; v_call: TRBV19; cdr3_aa: CASSTTGIAYGYTF
clone_size: .; v_call: TRBV27; cdr3_aa: CASSSTASGYEQYF
clone_size: .; v_call: TRBV7-9; cdr3_aa: CASSLEGQANQPQHF
clone_size: .; v_call: TRBV9; cdr3_aa: CASSVSGQGGQPQHF
clone_size: once; v_call: TRBV6-5; cdr3_aa: CASSYSDPTDTQYF
clone_size: .; v_call: TRBV28; cdr3_aa: CASRTLAGAPRVQYF
clone_size: .; v_call: TRBV7-2; cdr3_aa: CASSLLGGGTQETQYF
clone_size: .; v_call: TRBV9; cdr3_aa: CASSVSGGASDTQYF
clone_size: few; v_call: TRBV7-8; cdr3_aa: CASSLSGFGATAFF
clone_size: few; v_call: TRBV11-1; cdr3_aa: CASSLGGSQGNTGELFF
clone_size: .; v_call: TRBV9; cdr3_aa: CASSNDRSSGANVLTF
clone_size: .; v_call: TRBV7-6; cdr3_aa: CASSLGNRGVQETQYF
clone_size: once; v_call: TRBV10-3; cdr3_aa: CAISKAGGSDNEQFF
clone_size: many; v_call: TRBV25-1; cdr3_aa: CASSEGGRPGYTF
clone_size: .; v_call: TRBV7-9; cdr3_aa: CASSWDGNQPQHF
clone_size: .; v_call: TRBV7-2; cdr3_aa: CASSQRGPTYNEQFF
clone_size: .; v_call: TRBV4-1; cdr3_aa: CASSQAGFRNTIYF
clone_size: .; v_call: TRBV4-3; cdr3_aa: CASSPLTSGYTDTQYF
clone_size: .; v_call: TRBV28; cdr3_aa: CASSSGDRVSLPQHF
clone_size: .; v_call: TRBV21-1; cdr3_aa: CASSKGAGGEIDTQYF
clone_size: .; v_call: TRBV18; cdr3_aa: CASSPQTGGGTIYF
clone_size: few; v_call: TRBV5-5; cdr3_aa: CASSSHGGVDEQYF
clone_size: few; v_call: TRBV27; cdr3_aa: CASSYGQGGNTEAFF
clone_size: .; v_call: TRBV7-7; cdr3_aa: CASSLTEGTDTQYF
clone_size: once; v_call: TRBV28; cdr3_aa: CASTQVGNTIYF
clone_size: once; v_call: TRBV10-3; cdr3_aa: CAISEEILTDTQYF
clone_size: .; v_call: TRBV4-1; cdr3_aa: CASSQSQRGGTDTQYF
clone_size: .; v_call: TRBV28; cdr3_aa: CASSLLPGGAAIYGYTF
clone_size: .; v_call: TRBV9; cdr3_aa: CASSVGVNNEQFF
clone_size: once; v_call: TRBV7-2; cdr3_aa: CASSLEAVSGSGELFF
clone_size: .; v_call: TRBV7-2; cdr3_aa: CASRKTDTQYF
clone_size: .; v_call: TRBV7-2; cdr3_aa: CASSAPGLAEETQYF
clone_size: .; v_call: TRBV6-1; cdr3_aa: CASRPWGERDYGYTF
clone_size: .; v_call: TRBV7-8; cdr3_aa: CASSPRTPAEAGGTYEQYF
clone_size: .; v_call: TRBV7-2; cdr3_aa: CASSLEELGPSTDTQYF
clone_size: .; v_call: TRBV5-4; cdr3_aa: CASSPSTGSYEQYF
clone_size: .; v_call: TRBV28; cdr3_aa: CASSLSNRGETQYF
clone_size: few; v_call: TRBV15; cdr3_aa: CATSESDRVNTEAFF
clone_size: once; v_call: TRBV2; cdr3_aa: CASKLAGGGETQYF
clone_size: .; v_call: TRBV5-1; cdr3_aa: CASSLESYTGELFF
clone_size: .; v_call: TRBV18; cdr3_aa: CASSPSGLAREAFF
clone_size: .; v_call: TRBV28; cdr3_aa: CASSLSAGSRRYEQYF
clone_size: .; v_call: TRBV5-4; cdr3_aa: CASTRGGASGSGETQYF
clone_size: .; v_call: TRBV7-8; cdr3_aa: CASNFGGNSGNTIYF